Below, 20 T cell receptor beta chains from the same sample are listed, as sequenced in a study of shared clonotypes between healthy human individuals. TCRdb keeps only in-frame clones here, not all; method: immunoSEQ multiplex PCR. The data show under 600,000 clones, nearly 80% seen once. Sequencing was done on a sample of PBMCs. The receptors come from a woman between 35 and 50 years old in good health. Some clones in this sample may be carry-over from other donors' samples.

In this sample, this clone turned up a few times. The chain employs TRBV7-8 and TRBJ1-1; no firm D call. The CDR3 contains 12 residues. Trimming removed 2 bases from V and 8 bases from J, with 9 bases in between. CDR1 is SGHVS, CDR2 FQNEAQ, per germline. The CDR3 bases are TGTGCCAGCAGCTTACAGCGGAGGGAAGCTTTCTTT. Protein: CASSLQRREAFF.

This clone has a handful of counts. The chain links TRBV7-3 to TRBJ1-2; 8 bases are shared with TRBD1. CDR3 length: 15 residues. Germline-derived CDR1 and CDR2 are SGHTA and FQGTGA. The junction had 10 bases not matched to a gene; V was cut back by 5 bases and J by 5 bases. The CDR3 DNA follows: TGTGCCAGCAGCCCTGGACAGGGTCCCGCATATGGCTACACCTTC. Translated, it gives CASSPGQGPAYGYTF.

The rearrangement uses TRBV28 and TRBJ2-1; D is perhaps TRBD2 (5 bases). V shed 6 bases and J shed 5 bases, with 14 bases lying between them. This CDR3 spans 14 amino acids. CDR1 MDHEN and CDR2 SYDVKM come from the germline V gene. As DNA, the CDR3 is TGTGCCAGCAGCCCCGCCGGGATTAACAATGAGCAGTTCTTC. Translation: CASSPAGINNEQFF.

The chain combines TRBV5-4 with TRBJ2-1; the D gene is possibly TRBD2 (5 bases). The CDR3 has 14 residues. CDR1 SGHNT and CDR2 YYREEE come from the germline V gene (reference sequence). Trimming pared 2 bases from V and 0 bases from J, leaving 6 bases between. CDR3 loop: CASSLSGSYNEQFF. CDR3 nucleotides: TGTGCCAGCAGCTTAAGCGGCTCCTACAATGAGCAGTTCTTC.

The chain combines TRBV9 with TRBJ2-3; 10 bases fit TRBD2. Germline trimming cut 1 base from V and 2 bases from J; bases unmatched to any gene: 1. This CDR3 spans 15 amino acids. Germline loops: CDR1 SGDLS, CDR2 YYNGEE. Here the CDR3 DNA reads TGTGCCAGCAGCGTACTAGCGGGAGTCACAGATACGCAGTATTTT. Amino acid sequence: CASSVLAGVTDTQYF.

The chain carries TRBV9 and TRBJ2-1; possibly TRBD2 for D (6 bases). The CDR3 extends over 15 amino acids. Trimming left V 5 bases short and J 3 bases short, with 15 bases between. Germline CDR1 is SGDLS and CDR2 is YYNGEE. Written as DNA, the CDR3 is TGTGCCAGCAGGGGAGGCGGGACTGGCTACAATGAGCAGTTCTTC. This codes for CASRGGGTGYNEQFF.

The rearrangement links TRBV12-5 to TRBJ1-4; tentatively, D is TRBD1 (5 bases). V lost 0 bases and J 11 bases, leaving 7 bases between the germline ends. There are 12 residues in the CDR3. CDR1 is LGHNT and CDR2 is FRNRAP in the germline V gene. The CDR3 DNA is TGTGCTAGTGGTTTGGTACGGGGGAAACTGTTTTTT. Translated, it gives CASGLVRGKLFF.

This clone showed up just a few times. The CDR3 reads CASSQGQGMNTEAFF. In DNA form, the CDR3 reads TGTGCCAGCAGCCAAGGACAGGGCATGAACACTGAAGCTTTCTTT. V gene TRBV7-9 combines with J gene TRBJ1-1; 8 nucleotides match TRBD1. This CDR3 has 15 amino acids. Germline lookup yields CDR1 SEHNR and CDR2 FQNEAQ (reference sequence). Germline trimming cut 5 bases from V and 0 bases from J; bases unmatched to any gene: 5. The full variable domain, completed using reference TRBV7-9 and TRBJ1-1, is DTGVSQNPRHKITKRGQNVTFRCDPISEHNRLYWYRQTLGQGPEFLTYFQNEAQLEKSRLLSDRFSAERPKGSFSTLEIQRTEQGDSAMYLCASSQGQGMNTEAFFGQGTRLTVV.

CDR3: CASSQRVGETQYF. The CDR3 coding sequence is TGCGCCAGCAGCCAACGGGTTGGGGAGACCCAGTACTTC. The J gene is TRBJ2-5, the V gene TRBV4-1; D remains unclear. The germline V and J ends were trimmed by 2 bases and 5 bases, with 9 bases remaining between them. The CDR3 extends over 13 amino acids. Germline assignment: CDR1 MGHRA and CDR2 YSYEKL.

V and J are TRBV4-2 and TRBJ2-1; a weak D match, TRBD2 (6 bases). The CDR3 runs to 15 residues. Germline V gives CDR1 LGHNA, CDR2 YNFKEQ. The V end lost 0 bases, the J end lost 15 bases, and 21 bases lay between the germline ends. This CDR3 reads CASSQESQRVGYRFF. The CDR3 DNA reads TGTGCCAGCAGCCAAGAGTCCCAGCGGGTCGGTTATCGGTTCTTC.

The rearrangement uses TRBV28 and TRBJ1-5; D uncertain. The CDR3 extends over 14 amino acids. CDR1 and CDR2 (germline): MDHEN, SYDVKM. The V and J ends lost 9 bases and 0 bases respectively, with 12 bases between them. Here the CDR3 reads CASHTIHSNQPQHF. Written as DNA, the CDR3 is TGTGCCAGTCATACGATCCATAGCAATCAGCCCCAGCATTTT.

The chain uses TRBV7-2 and TRBJ2-1; D is possibly TRBD2 (5 bases). Trimming removed 3 bases from V and 10 bases from J, with 13 bases in between. The germline gives CDR1 SGHTA, CDR2 FQGNSA. There are 13 residues in the CDR3. The CDR3 reads CASSLPQLAEQFF. DNA of the CDR3: TGTGCCAGCAGCTTGCCCCAATTAGCGGAGCAGTTCTTC. The full variable domain, in which reference TRBV7-2 and TRBJ2-1 provide the parts outside the CDR3, is GAGVSQSPSNKVTEKGKDVELRCDPISGHTALYWYRQSLGQGLEFLIYFQGNSAPDKSGLPSDRFSAERTGGSVSTLTIQRTQQEDSAVYLCASSLPQLAEQFFGPGTRLTVL.

The chain joins TRBV5-6 to TRBJ2-7; no definite D call. CDR1 and CDR2 from the germline V gene are SGHDT and YYEEEE. The CDR3 contains 13 residues. The V gene lost 8 bases and the J gene lost 5 bases, with 17 bases spanning the gap. This CDR3 reads CARDRQFGDEQYF. CDR3 coding DNA: TGTGCCAGGGACCGCCAATTCGGTGACGAGCAGTACTTC.

The genes are TRBV4-3 and TRBJ2-7, with D hard to call. The CDR3 covers 13 residues. Germline assignment: CDR1 LGHNA and CDR2 YSLEER. V gave up 1 base and J gave up 6 bases, with 10 bases separating them. CDR3 loop: CASSQALGGEQYF. CDR3 coding DNA: TGCGCCAGCAGCCAAGCCCTTGGTGGCGAGCAGTACTTC.

This chain links TRBV5-1 with TRBJ2-2; D gene uncertain. In germline, CDR1 is SGHRS, CDR2 YFSETQ. The CDR3 length is 14 residues. Trimming left V 5 bases short and J 3 bases short, with 11 bases between. The chain's CDR3 is CASSRRTDTGELFF. CDR3 sequence (DNA): TGCGCCAGCAGTCGCAGGACCGACACCGGGGAGCTGTTTTTT.

Regarding this clone: The identical CDR3 is also encoded by other nucleotide sequences in the sample. The chain couples TRBV5-1 to TRBJ1-1, with a possible D match to TRBD1 (6 bases). Trimming removed 2 bases at V and 1 base at J, with 9 bases between. This CDR3 is built from 14 residues. Per germline, CDR1 SGHRS and CDR2 YFSETQ. The CDR3 coding sequence is TGCGCCAGCAGCTTAACAGGGTCGAACACTGAAGCTTTCTTT. As protein: CASSLTGSNTEAFF.

This clone was seen once. The chain has TRBV5-1 and TRBJ2-1; D is unresolved. V lost 7 bases and J lost 5, with 16 bases in between. CDR1 is SGHRS and CDR2 is YFSETQ in the germline V gene. The CDR3 is 14 amino acids. The CDR3 reads CASQKLGRDNEQFF. The CDR3 DNA reads as TGCGCCAGCCAGAAATTGGGTAGAGACAATGAGCAGTTCTTC.

The CDR3 coding sequence is TGTGCCAGCAGCCAAGATATCGGACAGGGAAGGGAGCAGTACTTC. Protein sequence: CASSQDIGQGREQYF. The chain has TRBV4-2 and TRBJ2-7, with 8 bases matching TRBD1. The trim removed 0 bases at V and 7 bases at J, leaving 8 bases unmatched. This CDR3 has 15 amino acids. CDR1 and CDR2 (germline): LGHNA, YNFKEQ.

The chain recombines TRBV11-2 with TRBJ1-1; D remains ambiguous. Germline assignment: CDR1 SGHAT and CDR2 FQNNGV. This CDR3 contains 15 residues. The V gene lost 5 bases and the J gene lost 0 bases, with 13 bases spanning the gap. CDR3 sequence reads: CASSALIQLNTEAFF. In DNA, the CDR3 is TGTGCCAGCAGCGCCCTAATCCAACTGAACACTGAAGCTTTCTTT.

The gene calls are TRBV19 and TRBJ1-5; D might be TRBD1 (6 bases). The CDR3 contains 13 residues. Germline V lookup: CDR1 LNHDA, CDR2 SQIVND (reference sequence). V was cut by 9 bases and J by 4 bases, with 13 bases left in between. The CDR3 here is CASQPGANQPQHF. The CDR3 DNA sequence: TGTGCCAGCCAGCCGGGGGCAAATCAGCCCCAGCATTTT.